The rows below give T cell receptor beta chains drawn from one sample of a study of blood T cell repertoires in COVID-19. Measured with immunoSEQ multiplex PCR; TCRdb has only the in-frame clones, and not every one. The sample has approximately 10,000 clones; 75% to 90% are singletons. What was sequenced was peripheral blood. The source is a human donor in a cohort sampled during active COVID-19. CDR3s include the opening cysteine and the closing phenylalanine or tryptophan. Each record gives: CDR3 protein, CDR3 DNA, V gene, clone size, J gene, D gene. D genes are given only for firm matches. Clone size appears in some rows only: once, few, many, or a class for an expanded clone.

CDR3 protein: CASSPLGTSGRTDTQYF
CDR3 DNA: TGTGCCAGCAGCCCCCTAGGGACTAGCGGGAGAACAGATACGCAGTATTTT
V gene: TRBV27
clone size: -
J gene: TRBJ2-3
D gene: TRBD2

CDR3 protein: CASRDRERNSPLHF
CDR3 DNA: TGTGCCAGCAGGGACAGGGAACGTAATTCACCCCTCCACTTT
V gene: TRBV6-5
clone size: -
J gene: TRBJ1-6
D gene: TRBD1

CDR3 protein: CASSGASGGVGYEQYF
CDR3 DNA: TGTGCCAGCAGCGGGGCTAGCGGGGGGGTAGGCTACGAGCAGTACTTC
V gene: TRBV7-9
clone size: -
J gene: TRBJ2-7
D gene: TRBD2

CDR3 protein: CASSRQGLGETQYF
CDR3 DNA: TGTGCCAGCAGCAGACAGGGTTTGGGAGAGACCCAGTACTTC
V gene: TRBV5-6
clone size: -
J gene: TRBJ2-5
D gene: TRBD1

CDR3 protein: CASSVLSSGGDSGTQYF
CDR3 DNA: TGTGCCAGCAGCGTCCTTTCTAGCGGGGGGGATAGCGGTACGCAGTATTTT
V gene: TRBV9
clone size: -
J gene: TRBJ2-3
D gene: TRBD2

CDR3 protein: CASNKQGAGDYTF
CDR3 DNA: TGTGCCAGCAACAAACAGGGGGCGGGAGACTACACCTTC
V gene: TRBV6-6
clone size: -
J gene: TRBJ1-2
D gene: TRBD1

CDR3 protein: CASSRTGGDGYTF
CDR3 DNA: TGTGCCAGCAGTAGGACAGGGGGCGATGGCTACACCTTC
V gene: TRBV6-6
clone size: -
J gene: TRBJ1-2
D gene: TRBD1

CDR3 protein: CASSSSWSGRAYEQYF
CDR3 DNA: TGTGCCAGCAGCTCCAGTTGGAGCGGGAGGGCCTACGAGCAGTACTTC
V gene: TRBV11-2
clone size: few
J gene: TRBJ2-7
D gene: TRBD2

CDR3 protein: CASSIRGNTEAFF
CDR3 DNA: TGTGCCAGCAGCATAAGGGGGAACACTGAAGCTTTCTTT
V gene: TRBV6-6
clone size: few
J gene: TRBJ1-1
D gene: -

CDR3 protein: CASSQAPTGGLEQFF
CDR3 DNA: TGTGCCAGCAGCCAGGCCCCGACAGGGGGGCTTGAGCAGTTCTTC
V gene: TRBV5-4
clone size: -
J gene: TRBJ2-1
D gene: TRBD1

CDR3 protein: CASSPQLWRGKTNTGELFF
CDR3 DNA: TGTGCCAGCTCACCCCAGTTGTGGCGGGGGAAGACGAACACCGGGGAGCTGTTTTTT
V gene: TRBV18
clone size: -
J gene: TRBJ2-2
D gene: TRBD2

CDR3 protein: CATEDRSISSYNEQFF
CDR3 DNA: TGTGCCACCGAGGACAGGAGCATTAGCTCCTACAATGAGCAGTTCTTC
V gene: TRBV19
clone size: -
J gene: TRBJ2-1
D gene: TRBD1

CDR3 protein: CASSLELTGPYEQYF
CDR3 DNA: TGTGCCAGCAGCTTAGAATTAACAGGGCCCTACGAGCAGTACTTC
V gene: TRBV11-2
clone size: -
J gene: TRBJ2-7
D gene: -

CDR3 protein: CASSLAASGPQETQYF
CDR3 DNA: TGCGCCAGCAGCTTGGCGGCTAGCGGGCCCCAAGAGACCCAGTACTTC
V gene: TRBV5-1
clone size: -
J gene: TRBJ2-5
D gene: TRBD2

CDR3 protein: CASSPGTSFRETQYF
CDR3 DNA: TGTGCCAGCAGCCCAGGGACTAGCTTCCGGGAGACCCAGTACTTC
V gene: TRBV3-1/TRBV3-2
clone size: once
J gene: TRBJ2-5
D gene: TRBD2

CDR3 protein: CASCSSSGQETQYF
CDR3 DNA: TGTGCCAGTTGTTCTTCTAGCGGACAAGAGACCCAGTACTTC
V gene: TRBV19
clone size: -
J gene: TRBJ2-5
D gene: TRBD2

CDR3 protein: CASSLAGGELFF
CDR3 DNA: TGTGCCAGCAGCTTGGCTGGCGGGGAGCTGTTTTTT
V gene: TRBV13
clone size: -
J gene: TRBJ2-2
D gene: -

CDR3 protein: CASSERPDATSYNEQFF
CDR3 DNA: TGCGCCAGCAGCGAGCGGCCGGACGCGACTTCCTACAATGAGCAGTTCTTC
V gene: TRBV4-1
clone size: -
J gene: TRBJ2-1
D gene: -

CDR3 protein: CASSYSRGNTEAFF
CDR3 DNA: TGTGCCAGCAGTTACTCGAGAGGGAACACTGAAGCTTTCTTT
V gene: TRBV6-5
clone size: once
J gene: TRBJ1-1
D gene: -

CDR3 protein: CASSFWTGAREQYF
CDR3 DNA: TGTGCCAGCAGCTTTTGGACAGGGGCCCGAGAGCAGTACTTC
V gene: TRBV7-2
clone size: -
J gene: TRBJ2-7
D gene: TRBD1

CDR3 protein: CASSPRTSGSGAGANVLTF
CDR3 DNA: TGTGCCAGCTCCCCTAGGACTAGCGGGAGTGGAGCTGGGGCCAACGTCCTGACTTTC
V gene: TRBV18
clone size: -
J gene: TRBJ2-6
D gene: TRBD2

CDR3 protein: CAISEYPSGGAYNEQFF
CDR3 DNA: TGTGCCATCAGTGAGTACCCTAGCGGGGGGGCCTACAATGAGCAGTTCTTC
V gene: TRBV10-3
clone size: -
J gene: TRBJ2-1
D gene: TRBD2